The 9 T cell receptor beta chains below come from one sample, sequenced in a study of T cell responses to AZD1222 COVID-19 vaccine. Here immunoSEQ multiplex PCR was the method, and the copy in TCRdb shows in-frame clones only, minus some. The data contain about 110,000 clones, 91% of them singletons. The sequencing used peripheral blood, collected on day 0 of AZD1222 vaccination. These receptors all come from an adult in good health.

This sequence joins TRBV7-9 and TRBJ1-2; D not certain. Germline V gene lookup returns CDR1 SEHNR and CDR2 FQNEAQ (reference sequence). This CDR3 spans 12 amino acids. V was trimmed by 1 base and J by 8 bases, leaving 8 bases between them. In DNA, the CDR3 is TGTGCCAGCAGCTTAGAGTGGGAGGGCTACACCTTC. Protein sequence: CASSLEWEGYTF.

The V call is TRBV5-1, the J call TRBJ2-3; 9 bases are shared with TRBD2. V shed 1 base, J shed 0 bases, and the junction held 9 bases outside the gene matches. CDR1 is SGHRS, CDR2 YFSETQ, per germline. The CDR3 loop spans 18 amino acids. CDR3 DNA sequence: TGCGCCAGCAGCTTGAGTGGCCTAGCGGGGATAAGCACAGATACGCAGTATTTT. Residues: CASSLSGLAGISTDTQYF.

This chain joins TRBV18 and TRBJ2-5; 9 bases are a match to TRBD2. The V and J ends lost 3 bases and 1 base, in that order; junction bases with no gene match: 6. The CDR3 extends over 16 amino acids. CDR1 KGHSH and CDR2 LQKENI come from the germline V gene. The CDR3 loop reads CASSPLRGGFQETQYF. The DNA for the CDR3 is TGTGCCAGCTCACCTCTGCGGGGGGGCTTCCAAGAGACCCAGTACTTC.

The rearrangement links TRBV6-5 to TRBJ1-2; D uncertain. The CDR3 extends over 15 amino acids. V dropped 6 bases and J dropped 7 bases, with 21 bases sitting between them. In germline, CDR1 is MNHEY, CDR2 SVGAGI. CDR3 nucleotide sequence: TGTGCCAGCAGCACCCTGGACGGCTTAAGTGGTGGCTACACCTTC. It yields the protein CASSTLDGLSGGYTF.

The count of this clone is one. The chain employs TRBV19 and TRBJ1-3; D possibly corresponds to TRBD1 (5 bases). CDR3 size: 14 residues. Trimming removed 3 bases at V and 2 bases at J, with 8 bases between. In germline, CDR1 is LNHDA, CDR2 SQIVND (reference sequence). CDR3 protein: CASSMGGPGNTIYF. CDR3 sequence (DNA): TGTGCCAGTAGTATGGGGGGACCTGGAAACACCATATATTTT.

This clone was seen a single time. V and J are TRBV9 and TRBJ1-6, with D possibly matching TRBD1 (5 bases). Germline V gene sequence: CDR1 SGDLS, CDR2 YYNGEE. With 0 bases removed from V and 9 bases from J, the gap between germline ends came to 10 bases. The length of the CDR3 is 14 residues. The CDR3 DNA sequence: TGTGCCAGCAGCGTAGTCCCAGGGCCTTCACCCCTCCACTTT. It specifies CASSVVPGPSPLHF.

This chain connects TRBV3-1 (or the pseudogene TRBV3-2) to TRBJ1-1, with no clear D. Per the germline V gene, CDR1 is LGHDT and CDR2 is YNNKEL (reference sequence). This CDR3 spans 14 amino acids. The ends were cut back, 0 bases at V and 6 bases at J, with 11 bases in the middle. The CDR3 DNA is TGTGCCAGCAGCCAAGATCTGGTCTCGGCTGAAGCTTTCTTT. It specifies CASSQDLVSAEAFF.

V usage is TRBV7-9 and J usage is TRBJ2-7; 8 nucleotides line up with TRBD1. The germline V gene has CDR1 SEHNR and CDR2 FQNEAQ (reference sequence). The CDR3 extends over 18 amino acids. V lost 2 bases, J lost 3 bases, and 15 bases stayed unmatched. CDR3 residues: CASSLRGSGTGVIYEQYF. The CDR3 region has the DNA TGTGCCAGCAGCTTAAGGGGGTCCGGGACAGGCGTAATCTACGAGCAGTACTTC.

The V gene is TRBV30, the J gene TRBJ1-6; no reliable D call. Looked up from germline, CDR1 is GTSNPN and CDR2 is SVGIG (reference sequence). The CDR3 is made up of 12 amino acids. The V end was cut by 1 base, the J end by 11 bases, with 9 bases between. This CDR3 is CAWSEMAAPLHF. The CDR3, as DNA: TGTGCCTGGAGTGAGATGGCTGCACCCCTCCACTTT.